This TCR beta chain was documented in a study of blood T cell repertoires in COVID-19. Study background: Sites in the United States, Italy and Spain provided acute and convalescent COVID-19 samples. T cells, B-cell-depleted T cells, or PBMCs provided the cDNA or gDNA that served as material.

Clones were read by immunoSEQ multiplex PCR, and TCRdb kept only the in-frame ones, dropping some. The table shows under 200,000 clones, with around 84% occurring only once. Those enrolled in Seattle joined during active infection and were followed longitudinally afterward. V dropped 3 bases and J dropped 4; count of bases not matched to a gene: 7. This CDR3 has 16 amino acids. Per the germline V gene, CDR1 is MDHEN and CDR2 is SYDVKM. The rearrangement links TRBV28 to TRBJ2-7; TRBD1 agrees at 12 bases. Sequencing was carried out using peripheral blood. The clonotype originates from a man aged 55 to 70 with COVID-19, enrolled during active disease. CDR3: CASSLGGTGGKYEQYF. DNA for the CDR3: TGTGCCAGCAGTTTGGGGGGGACAGGGGGCAAGTACGAGCAGTACTTC.